This TCR beta chain originates from a study of cytomegalovirus exposure and HLA in healthy donors. Primers for the PCR totalled 60 Vbeta and 13 Jbeta. Using immunoSEQ multiplex PCR, the repertoire was profiled, and TCRdb retains in-frame clones only, with some absent. The sample records 170,000 or so clones, less than 85% being singletons. Sequenced material: PBMCs. This receptor was identified in a boy younger than 18 in good health and CMV-seronegative.

The chain's CDR3 is CASSFSGYSNQPQHF. For the CDR3, the DNA is TGTGCCAGCAGTTTTTCAGGGTATAGCAATCAGCCCCAGCATTTT. J is TRBJ1-5 and V is TRBV28, with D possibly matching TRBD1 (5 bases). Germline V CDR1 and CDR2: MDHEN, SYDVKM. This CDR3 has 15 residues. The germline V and J ends were trimmed by 3 bases and 0 bases, with 9 bases remaining between them.